This TCR beta chain was obtained from a study of blood T cell repertoires in COVID-19. About the research overall: Whether acute or convalescent, the COVID-19 samples came from the United States, Italy and Spain. PBMCs, B-cell-depleted T cells, or T cells were the source of the cDNA or gDNA that made up the material.

Germline CDR1 reads SNHLY; CDR2 reads FYNNEI. CDR3 size: 10 residues. Turning to this clone: The junction departs from the called germline gene at one end, perhaps through a read error.

Seattle patients were enrolled during active infection and followed longitudinally. TCRdb's table, derived via immunoSEQ multiplex PCR, lists solely in-frame clones and lacks some. The sample carries about 200,000 clones, 75% to 85% recorded once. This TCR derives from a woman in her 70s with COVID-19, enrolled during active disease. The chain uses TRBV2 and TRBJ2-5; 9 bases align to TRBD2. The specimen was peripheral blood. As DNA, the CDR3 is TGTGCCAGCAGTGAACTAGCGGGGCACTTC. As protein: CASSELAGHF.